The clone carrying this TCR beta chain was detected ten times or more. No antigen is known for it. Template-switch 5'RACE cDNA synthesis added a 10-nucleotide unique molecular identifier. TCRdb called the 5' RACE reads again in MiXCR, with one record for every CDR3 protein. Of tens of thousands of distinct CDR3 sequences detected, 24% appear once; the ten largest clones hold about 5%. The data are from a study of neurological immune-mediated disorders. This CDR3 is built from 12 residues. Per germline, CDR1 DFQATT and CDR2 SNEGSKA (reference sequence). The germline V and J ends were trimmed by 7 bases and 5 bases, with 14 bases remaining between them. Time point here: technical triplicate 2. 2 million PBMCs stored at -80 C were the source of the unsorted libraries. Whole-study results and caveats: No sharing of CDR3 amino acid sequences was observed among expanded clones across subjects, suggesting private repertoires in all groups.

This TCR came from a man in his sixties with HTLV-1-associated myelopathy (HAM/TSP). The sequenced material came from PBMCs. The chain employs TRBV20-1 and TRBJ2-5; D call uncertain. The CDR3: CSGKGSRETQYF. Written as DNA, the CDR3 is TGCAGTGGCAAGGGATCTCGGGAGACCCAGTACTTC.